These 5 T cell receptor beta chains were all obtained from the same sample, sequenced in a study of Graves' ophthalmopathy and Graves' hyperthyroidism. CDR3 regions of TCR beta were amplified from RNA transcripts. RT-PCR in the first round used HTBI primers; a second-round multiplex PCR followed. TCRdb called the multiplex PCR reads again in MiXCR, with one record for every CDR3 protein. The data hold more than 1,000,000 distinct CDR3 sequences, with roughly 35% observed a single time. Sequences were obtained from peripheral blood or thyroid tissue (not recorded which). The receptors were sampled from an adult man with Graves' hyperthyroidism.

This chain uses TRBV7-2 with TRBJ1-1, with 7 bases matching TRBD1. The CDR3 has 14 amino acids. Germline V gene data show CDR1 as SGHTA and CDR2 as FQGNSA. J lost 6 bases, V lost 2 bases, and 6 bases had no gene match. The CDR3 sequence is CASSLSLGGAEAFF. CDR3 in DNA: TGTGCCAGCAGCTTATCGCTAGGGGGCGCTGAAGCTTTCTTT.

The J gene is TRBJ2-7, the V gene TRBV25-1; maybe TRBD2 (5 bases). Germline V gene lookup returns CDR1 MGHDK and CDR2 SYGVNS. Between the trimmed V and J ends, which lost 2 bases and 2 bases, there was a span of 10 bases. This CDR3 contains 14 residues. CDR3 coding DNA: TGTGCCAGCAGTGAAGTCGGGAATCCCTACGAGCAGTACTTC. Encoded protein: CASSEVGNPYEQYF.

V is TRBV28 and J is TRBJ1-5; 9 bases line up with TRBD1. Germline V gene sequence: CDR1 MDHEN, CDR2 SYDVKM. V gave up 5 bases and J gave up 3 bases; unmatched junction bases: 8. The CDR3 runs to 16 residues. The CDR3 DNA reads as TGTGCCAGCAGTATCTGGGACAGGGAGTACAATCAGCCCCAGCATTTT. Protein: CASSIWDREYNQPQHF.

In this sample, this clonotype turned up a few times. The chain employs TRBV30 and TRBJ1-5; 7 bases align to TRBD1. This CDR3 is built from 15 residues. Trimming at V came to 1 base and at J to 2 bases, leaving 5 bases not matched to a gene. The germline V gene has CDR1 GTSNPN and CDR2 SVGIG (reference sequence). The CDR3, as DNA: TGTGCCTGGAGTGGAGGGGGCTTGGGCAATCAGCCCCAGCATTTT. Translated, it gives CAWSGGGLGNQPQHF.

On this clonotype: At one of its ends the junction is not consistent with the germline gene, which may arise from a read error. The gene calls are TRBV29-1 and TRBJ2-2, with D unclear. Germline CDR1 is SQVTM and CDR2 is ANQGSEA. The CDR3 sequence is 13 residues long. The CDR3 sequence is CSAELRDTGELFF. CDR3 in DNA: TGCAGCGCTGAACTACGGGACACCGGGGAGCTGTTTTTT.